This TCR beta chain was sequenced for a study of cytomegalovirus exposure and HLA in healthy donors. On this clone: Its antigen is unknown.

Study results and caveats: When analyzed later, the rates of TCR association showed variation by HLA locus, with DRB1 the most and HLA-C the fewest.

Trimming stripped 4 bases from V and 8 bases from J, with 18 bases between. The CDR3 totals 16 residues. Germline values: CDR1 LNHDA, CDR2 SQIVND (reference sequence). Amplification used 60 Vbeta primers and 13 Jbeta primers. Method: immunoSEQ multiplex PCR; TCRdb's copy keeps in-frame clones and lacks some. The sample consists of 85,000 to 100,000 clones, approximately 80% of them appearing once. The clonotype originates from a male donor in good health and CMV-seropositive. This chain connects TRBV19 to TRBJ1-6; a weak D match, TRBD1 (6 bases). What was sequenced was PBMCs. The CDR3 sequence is CASSRSDSILYSPLHF. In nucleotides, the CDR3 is TGTGCCAGTAGTAGATCGGACAGCATTCTCTATTCACCCCTCCACTTT.